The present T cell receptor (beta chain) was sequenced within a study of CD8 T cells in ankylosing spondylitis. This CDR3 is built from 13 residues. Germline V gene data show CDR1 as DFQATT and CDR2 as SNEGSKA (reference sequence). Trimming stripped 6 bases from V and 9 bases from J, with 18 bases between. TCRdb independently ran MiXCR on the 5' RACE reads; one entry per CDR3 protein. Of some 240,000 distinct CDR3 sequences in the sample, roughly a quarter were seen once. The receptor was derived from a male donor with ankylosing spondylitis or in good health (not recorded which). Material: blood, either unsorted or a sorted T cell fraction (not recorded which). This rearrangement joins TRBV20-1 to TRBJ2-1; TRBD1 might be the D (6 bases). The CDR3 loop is CSAPGQTGGEQFF. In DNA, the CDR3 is TGCAGTGCCCCCGGACAGACTGGGGGTGAGCAGTTCTTC.